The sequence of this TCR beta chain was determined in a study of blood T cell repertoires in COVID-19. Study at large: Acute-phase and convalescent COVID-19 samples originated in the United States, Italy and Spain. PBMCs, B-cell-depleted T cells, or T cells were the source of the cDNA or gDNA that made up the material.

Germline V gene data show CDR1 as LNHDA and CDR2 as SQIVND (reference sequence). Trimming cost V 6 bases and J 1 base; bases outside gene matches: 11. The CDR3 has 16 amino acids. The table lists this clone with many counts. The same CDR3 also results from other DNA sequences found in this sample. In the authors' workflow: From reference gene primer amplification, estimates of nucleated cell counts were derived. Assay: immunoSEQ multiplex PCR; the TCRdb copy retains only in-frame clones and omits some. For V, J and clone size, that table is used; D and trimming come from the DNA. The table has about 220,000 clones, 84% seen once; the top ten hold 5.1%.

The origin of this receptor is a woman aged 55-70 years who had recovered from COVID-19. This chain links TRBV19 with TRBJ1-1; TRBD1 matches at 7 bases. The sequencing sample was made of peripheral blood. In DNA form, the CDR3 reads TGTGCCAGTAGGGGGGGCGCAGGGGGACAGAACACTGAAGCTTTCTTT. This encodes CASRGGAGGQNTEAFF.